The 11 T cell receptor beta chains listed next were all sequenced from one sample in a study of T-cell reconstitution after alpha-beta-depleted transplantation in children listed by TCRdb under 2016. The library was obtained by PCR. Sequencer: Illumina HiSeq 2500. TCR libraries were prepared with molecular barcoding, using unique molecular identifiers to normalize TCRbeta repertoire quantification. The public reads were run again by TCRdb, first through fastp at Q25 and then through MiXCR, and only productive beta chains were kept. Rows matching on CDR3 protein sequence are summarized as one entry with the most common DNA and genes. In this sample the table shows about 500,000 distinct CDR3 sequences, less than 35% of which occur a single time. The leading ten clones occupy roughly 2.5% of the sample. Sequencing used PBMCs from the stem cell graft donor, obtained from the stem cell graft. Receptor source: a human donor who donated a stem cell graft to a child with aplastic anemia.

This clonotype was detected only a few times. This chain joins TRBV30 and TRBJ2-5; TRBD2 is a possible D gene (5 bases). V dropped 0 bases and J dropped 3 bases, with 11 bases sitting between them. The CDR3 loop spans 14 amino acids. CDR1 is GTSNPN, CDR2 SVGIG, per germline (reference sequence). CDR3 DNA sequence: TGTGCCTGGAGTGTCCTAGCTAGGGAAGAGACCCAGTACTTC. Its translation is CAWSVLAREETQYF.

This clonotype was detected only a few times. This sequence joins TRBV5-6 and TRBJ2-7; TRBD1 aligns across 9 bases. CDR3 length: 16 residues. Germline V lookup: CDR1 SGHDT, CDR2 YYEEEE. Unmatched junction bases numbered 7, after V lost 3 bases and J lost 0 bases. Here the CDR3 DNA reads TGTGCCAGCAGCTCGACCGGGACAGGGAGCTCCTACGAGCAGTACGTC. It yields the protein CASSSTGTGSSYEQYV.

The chain joins TRBV6-5 to TRBJ1-6; the D is unclear. Germline lookup yields CDR1 MNHEY and CDR2 SVGAGI. Trimming pared 4 bases from V and 10 bases from J, leaving 8 bases between. The CDR3 totals 12 residues. Written as DNA, the CDR3 is TGTGCCAGCAGTTTACCCGGCTCACCCCTCCACTTT. Its translation: CASSLPGSPLHF.

The chain has TRBV12-3 or TRBV12-4 and TRBJ1-2; 9 nucleotides line up with TRBD1. The V and J ends lost 5 bases and 4 bases, in that order; junction bases with no gene match: 11. The CDR3 has 16 residues. The CDR3 DNA sequence: TGTGCCAGCAGTCCTCCCACAGGGGGCAAGCTCTATGGCTACACCTTC. Encoded protein: CASSPPTGGKLYGYTF.

This clonotype was counted at least ten times. The chain joins TRBV29-1 to TRBJ2-5; 13 bases are a match to TRBD2. J was trimmed by 7 bases and V by 4 bases; bases with no gene match: 6. The CDR3 is made up of 14 amino acids. In germline, CDR1 is SQVTM, CDR2 ANQGSEA. CDR3 sequence (DNA): TGCAGCGTTGGCGGGACTAGCGGGGACGGGACCCAGTACTTC. Its protein is CSVGGTSGDGTQYF.

This clonotype was counted only a few times. Here the CDR3 DNA reads TGCAGCGTTTCCAGCGGAGACTACGAGCAGTACGTC. As protein: CSVSSGDYEQYV. The chain recombines TRBV29-1 with TRBJ2-7; a weak D match, TRBD2 (5 bases). The V end lost 5 bases, the J end lost 3 bases, and 11 bases lay between the germline ends. This CDR3 region has 12 residues. Germline V CDR1 and CDR2: SQVTM, ANQGSEA.

The chain couples TRBV24-1 to TRBJ1-2; 7 bases fit TRBD1. The CDR3 loop spans 15 amino acids. J gave up 6 bases and V 4 bases, and 10 bases lay outside the gene matches. Germline CDR1 KGHDR, CDR2 SFDVKD. The CDR3 DNA follows: TGTGCCACCAGTGACCCCGGGACAGTTAGGGATGGCTACACCTTC. Its protein product is CATSDPGTVRDGYTF.

In this sample, this clonotype turned up many times. This chain joins TRBV5-4 and TRBJ2-3, with 9 positions matching TRBD2. Germline V lookup: CDR1 SGHNT, CDR2 YYREEE (reference sequence). Unmatched junction bases numbered 11, after V lost 3 bases and J lost 6 bases. The CDR3 runs 16 residues. CDR3 nucleotides: TGTGCCAGCAGCTCCCCCGGGACTAGCAGTTTCGATACGCAGTATTTT. Its translation is CASSSPGTSSFDTQYF.

This clonotype was detected a few times. The CDR3 here is CASSKTTRASGRNEQFF. The CDR3 coding sequence is TGTGCCAGCAGTAAAACCACCAGGGCTAGCGGGAGAAATGAGCAGTTCTTC. The rearrangement joins TRBV9 to TRBJ2-1; TRBD2 matches at 10 bases. Looked up from germline, CDR1 is SGDLS and CDR2 is YYNGEE. The V gene end was trimmed by 5 bases and the J gene end by 7 bases; junction bases not matched to a gene: 15. The CDR3 covers 17 residues.

The chain links TRBV4-1 to TRBJ1-5; D uncertain. Germline loops: CDR1 MGHRA, CDR2 YSYEKL. The CDR3 is made up of 14 amino acids. V gave up 1 base and J gave up 5 bases, with 9 bases separating them. The CDR3, as DNA: TGCGCCAGCAGCCAAGGACCGATCTATCAGCCCCAGCATTTT. It translates to CASSQGPIYQPQHF.

This clonotype was found a few times. This chain joins TRBV29-1 and TRBJ2-1, with 7 positions matching TRBD1. CDR1 and CDR2 from the germline V gene are SQVTM and ANQGSEA. Losses at the gene ends were 8 bases for V and 7 bases for J; bases not matched to a gene: 14. This CDR3 comprises 14 residues. The DNA of the CDR3 is TGCAGCAGACAGGGATCGCCCTTCGGTAATGAGCAGTTCTTC. Amino acid sequence: CSRQGSPFGNEQFF.